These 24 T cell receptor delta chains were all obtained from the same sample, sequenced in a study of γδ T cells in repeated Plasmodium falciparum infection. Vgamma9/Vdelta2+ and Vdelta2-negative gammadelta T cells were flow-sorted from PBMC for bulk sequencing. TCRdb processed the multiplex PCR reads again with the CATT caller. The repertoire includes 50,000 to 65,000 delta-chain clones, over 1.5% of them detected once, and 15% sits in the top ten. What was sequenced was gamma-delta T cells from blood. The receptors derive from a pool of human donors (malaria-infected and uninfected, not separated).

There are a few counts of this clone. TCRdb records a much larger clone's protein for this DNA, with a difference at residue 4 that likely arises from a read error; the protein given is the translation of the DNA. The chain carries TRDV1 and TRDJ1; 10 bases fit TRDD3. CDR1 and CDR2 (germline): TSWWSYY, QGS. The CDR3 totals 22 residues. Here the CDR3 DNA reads TGTGCTCTTAGGGAGACTTCCTGGTACTGGGGGATGGGGATACCGTACACCGATAAACTCATCTTT. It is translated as CALRETSWYWGMGIPYTDKLIF.

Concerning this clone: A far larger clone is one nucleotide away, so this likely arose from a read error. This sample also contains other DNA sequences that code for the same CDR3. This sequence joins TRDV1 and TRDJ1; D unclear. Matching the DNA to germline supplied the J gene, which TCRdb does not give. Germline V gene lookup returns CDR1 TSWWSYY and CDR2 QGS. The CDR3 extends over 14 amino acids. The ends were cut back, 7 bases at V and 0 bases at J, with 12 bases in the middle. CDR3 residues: CALDAQGYTDKLIF. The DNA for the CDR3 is TGTGCTCTTGACGCTCAGGGGTACACCGATAAACTCATCTTT.

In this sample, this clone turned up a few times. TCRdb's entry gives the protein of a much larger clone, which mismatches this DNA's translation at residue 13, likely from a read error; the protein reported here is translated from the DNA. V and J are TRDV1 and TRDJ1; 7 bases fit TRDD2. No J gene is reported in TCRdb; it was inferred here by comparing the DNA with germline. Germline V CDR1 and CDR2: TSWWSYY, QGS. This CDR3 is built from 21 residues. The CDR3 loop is CALGLPFLPAGLRDRNRGLIF. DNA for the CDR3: TGTGCCCTTGGGCTCCCGTTCCTACCGGCAGGTCTGAGGGATCGCAATCGGGGACTCATCTTT.

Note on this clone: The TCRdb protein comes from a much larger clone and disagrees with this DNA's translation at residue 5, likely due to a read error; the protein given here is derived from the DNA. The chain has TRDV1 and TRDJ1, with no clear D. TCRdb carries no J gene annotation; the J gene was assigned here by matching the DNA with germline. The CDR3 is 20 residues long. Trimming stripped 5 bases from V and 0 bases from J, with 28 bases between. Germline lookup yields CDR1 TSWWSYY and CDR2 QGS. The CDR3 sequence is CALGKRQTPGVLLHTDKLIF. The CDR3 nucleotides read TGTGCTCTTGGGAAAAGACAAACCCCAGGAGTACTTCTCCACACCGATAAACTCATCTTT.

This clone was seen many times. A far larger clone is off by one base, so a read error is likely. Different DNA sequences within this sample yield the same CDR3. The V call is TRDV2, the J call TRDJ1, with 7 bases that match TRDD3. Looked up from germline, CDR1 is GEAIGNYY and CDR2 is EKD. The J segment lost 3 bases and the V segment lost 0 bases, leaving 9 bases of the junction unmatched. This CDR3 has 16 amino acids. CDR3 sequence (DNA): TGTGCCTGTGACACCGTTGGAGGATACGCATCCGATAAACTCATCTTT. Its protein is CACDTVGGYASDKLIF.

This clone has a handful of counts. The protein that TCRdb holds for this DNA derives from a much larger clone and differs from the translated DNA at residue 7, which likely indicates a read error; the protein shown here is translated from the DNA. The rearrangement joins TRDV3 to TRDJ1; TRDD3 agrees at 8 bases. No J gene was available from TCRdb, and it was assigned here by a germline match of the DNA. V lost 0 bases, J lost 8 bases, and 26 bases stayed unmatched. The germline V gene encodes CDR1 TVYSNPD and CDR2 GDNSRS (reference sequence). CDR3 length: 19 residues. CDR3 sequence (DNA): TGTGCCTTTAGGAAGGTCTACCAACTGGGGGTTCTCACGCGGGGGAAACTCATCTTT. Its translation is CAFRKVYQLGVLTRGKLIF.

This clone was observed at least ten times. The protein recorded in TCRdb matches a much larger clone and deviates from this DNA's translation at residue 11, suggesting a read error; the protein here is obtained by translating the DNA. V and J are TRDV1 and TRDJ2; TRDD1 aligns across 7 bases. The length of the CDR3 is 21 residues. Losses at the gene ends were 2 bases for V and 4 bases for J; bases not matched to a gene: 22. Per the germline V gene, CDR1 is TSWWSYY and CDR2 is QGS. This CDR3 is CALGEESYHEIGKGETAQLFF. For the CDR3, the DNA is TGTGCTCTTGGGGAAGAGTCGTACCATGAAATAGGCAAAGGGGAGACAGCACAACTCTTCTTT.

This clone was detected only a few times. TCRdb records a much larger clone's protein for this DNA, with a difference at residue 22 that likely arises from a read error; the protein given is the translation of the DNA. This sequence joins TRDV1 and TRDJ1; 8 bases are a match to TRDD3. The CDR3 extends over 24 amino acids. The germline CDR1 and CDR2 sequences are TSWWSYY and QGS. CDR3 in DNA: TGTGCTCTTGGGGAACTCTGGCGCATCCGGGCGAAGGGATACGTGGGAAAAGACACCGATAAACCCATCTTT. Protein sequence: CALGELWRIRAKGYVGKDTDKPIF.

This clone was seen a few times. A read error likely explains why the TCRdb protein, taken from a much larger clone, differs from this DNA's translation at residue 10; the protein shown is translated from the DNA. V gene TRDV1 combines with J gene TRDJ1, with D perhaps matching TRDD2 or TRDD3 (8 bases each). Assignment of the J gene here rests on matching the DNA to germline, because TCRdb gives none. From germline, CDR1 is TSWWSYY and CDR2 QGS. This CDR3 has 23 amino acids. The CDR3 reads CALGELTFLTSPVSGDTADKLIF. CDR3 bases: TGTGCTCTTGGAGAACTCACCTTCCTAACTTCACCCGTCAGTGGGGATACAGCCGATAAACTCATCTTT.

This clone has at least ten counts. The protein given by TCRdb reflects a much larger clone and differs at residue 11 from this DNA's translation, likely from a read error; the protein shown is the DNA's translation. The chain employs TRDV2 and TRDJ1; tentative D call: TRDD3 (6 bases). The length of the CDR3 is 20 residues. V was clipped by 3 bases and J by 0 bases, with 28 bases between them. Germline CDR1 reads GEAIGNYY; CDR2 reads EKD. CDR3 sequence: CACDHPQSWGPSAYTDKLIF. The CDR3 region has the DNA TGTGCCTGTGACCATCCTCAATCCTGGGGACCATCTGCGTACACCGATAAACTCATCTTT.

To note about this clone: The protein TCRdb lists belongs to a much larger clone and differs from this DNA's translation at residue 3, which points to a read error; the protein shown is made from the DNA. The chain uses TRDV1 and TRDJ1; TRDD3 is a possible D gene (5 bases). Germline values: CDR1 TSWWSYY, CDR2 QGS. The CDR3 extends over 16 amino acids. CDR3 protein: CAHGEPRWTNTDKLIF. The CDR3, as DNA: TGTGCTCATGGGGAACCGAGATGGACAAACACCGATAAACTCATCTTT.

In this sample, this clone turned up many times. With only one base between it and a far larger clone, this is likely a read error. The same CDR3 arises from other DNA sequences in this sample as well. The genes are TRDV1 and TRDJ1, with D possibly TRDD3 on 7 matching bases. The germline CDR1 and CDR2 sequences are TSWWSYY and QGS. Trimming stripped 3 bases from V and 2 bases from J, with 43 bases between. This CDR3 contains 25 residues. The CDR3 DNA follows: TGTGCTCTTGGGGACTCTCCTACAACGGAACCCCAACCCCGTACCGGGGGATTACCAACCGATAAACTCATCTTT. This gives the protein CALGDSPTTEPQPRTGGLPTDKLIF.

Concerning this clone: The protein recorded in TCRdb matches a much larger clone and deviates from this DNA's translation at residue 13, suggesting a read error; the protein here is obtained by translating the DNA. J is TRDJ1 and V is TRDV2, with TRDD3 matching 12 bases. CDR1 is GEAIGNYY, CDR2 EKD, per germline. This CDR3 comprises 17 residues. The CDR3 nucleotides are TGTGCCTGTGACACCGAGTACTGGGGGATACACACCGGTAAACTCATCTTT. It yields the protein CACDTEYWGIHTGKLIF.

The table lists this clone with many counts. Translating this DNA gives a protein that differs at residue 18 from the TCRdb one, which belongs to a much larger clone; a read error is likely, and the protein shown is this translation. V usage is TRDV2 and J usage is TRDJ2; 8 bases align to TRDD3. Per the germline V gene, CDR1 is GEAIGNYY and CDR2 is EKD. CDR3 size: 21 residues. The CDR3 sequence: CACDTGTVAYWGGPLTARLFF. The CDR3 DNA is TGTGCCTGTGACACCGGTACGGTAGCGTACTGGGGGGGCCCTTTGACAGCACGACTCTTCTTT.

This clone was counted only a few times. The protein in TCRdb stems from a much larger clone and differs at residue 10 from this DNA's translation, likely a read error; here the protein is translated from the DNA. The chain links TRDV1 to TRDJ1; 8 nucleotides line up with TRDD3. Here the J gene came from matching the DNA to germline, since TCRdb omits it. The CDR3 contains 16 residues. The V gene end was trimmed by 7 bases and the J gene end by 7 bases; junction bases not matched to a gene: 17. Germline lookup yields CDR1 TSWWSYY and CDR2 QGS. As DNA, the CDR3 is TGTGCTCTTGTGTTCGGCCCCCTGGGGGAGATCTCTAAACTCATCTTT. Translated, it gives CALVFGPLGEISKLIF.

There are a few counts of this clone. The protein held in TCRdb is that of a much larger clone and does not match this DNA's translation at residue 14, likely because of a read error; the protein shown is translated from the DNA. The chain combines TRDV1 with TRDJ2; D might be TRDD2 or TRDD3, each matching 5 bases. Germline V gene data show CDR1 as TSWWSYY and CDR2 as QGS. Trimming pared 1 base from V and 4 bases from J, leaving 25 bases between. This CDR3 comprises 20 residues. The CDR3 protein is CALGEPLLSGIYDGTAQLFF. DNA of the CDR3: TGTGCTCTTGGGGAACCTCTCCTAAGTGGGATTTACGATGGGACAGCACAACTCTTCTTT.

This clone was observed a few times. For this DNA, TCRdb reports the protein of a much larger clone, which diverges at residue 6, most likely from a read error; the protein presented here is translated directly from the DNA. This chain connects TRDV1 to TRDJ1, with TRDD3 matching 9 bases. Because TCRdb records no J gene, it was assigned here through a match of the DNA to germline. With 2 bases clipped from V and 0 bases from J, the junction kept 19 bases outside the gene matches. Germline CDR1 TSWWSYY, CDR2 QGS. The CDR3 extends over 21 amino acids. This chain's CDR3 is CALGETEGPLGETLYTDKLIF. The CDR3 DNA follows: TGTGCTCTTGGGGAAACCGAGGGCCCACTGGGGGAAACCCTCTACACCGATAAACTCATCTTT.

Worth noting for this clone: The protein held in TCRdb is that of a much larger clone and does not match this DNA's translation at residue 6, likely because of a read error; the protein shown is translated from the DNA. As DNA, the CDR3 is TGTGCTTATAGGAGCACCGGGGTGTGTACTGGGGGACCCGCCAACACCGATAAACTCATCTTT. It yields the protein CAYRSTGVCTGGPANTDKLIF. The rearrangement uses TRAV38-2/DV8 and TRDJ1; TRDD3 matches 9 bases. TCRdb leaves out the J gene; it was filled in here by matching the DNA to germline. Germline CDR1 is TSESDYY and CDR2 is QEAYKQQN. The CDR3 length is 21 residues. Trimming removed 1 base from V and 0 bases from J; junction bases left unmatched: 19.

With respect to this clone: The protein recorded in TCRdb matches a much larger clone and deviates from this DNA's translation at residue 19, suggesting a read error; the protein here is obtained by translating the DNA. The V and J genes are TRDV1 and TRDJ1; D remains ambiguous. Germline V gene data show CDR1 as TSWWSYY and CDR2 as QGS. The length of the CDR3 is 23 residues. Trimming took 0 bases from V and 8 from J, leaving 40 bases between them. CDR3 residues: CALGELDSSYGWWAKPGFEKLIF. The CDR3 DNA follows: TGTGCTCTTGGGGAACTAGACAGTAGCTACGGATGGTGGGCGAAACCGGGTTTCGAGAAACTCATCTTT.

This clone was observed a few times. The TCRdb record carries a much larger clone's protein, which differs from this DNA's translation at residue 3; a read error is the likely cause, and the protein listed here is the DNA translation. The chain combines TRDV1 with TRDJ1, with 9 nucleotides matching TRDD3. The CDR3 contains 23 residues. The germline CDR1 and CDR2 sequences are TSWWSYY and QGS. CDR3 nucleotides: TGTGCTCATGGGGAACTTGACCTACTCTGGGGGATCGTACCTCCTTTGTCCACCGATAAACTCATCTTT. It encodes CAHGELDLLWGIVPPLSTDKLIF.

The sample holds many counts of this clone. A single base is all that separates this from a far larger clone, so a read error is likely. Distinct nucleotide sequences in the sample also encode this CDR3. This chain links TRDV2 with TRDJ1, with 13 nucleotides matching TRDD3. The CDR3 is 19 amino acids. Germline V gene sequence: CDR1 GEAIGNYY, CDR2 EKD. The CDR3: CACDTGSYWGIRVTDKLIF. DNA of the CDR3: TGTGCCTGTGACACCGGCTCCTACTGGGGGATACGAGTCACCGACAAACTCATCTTT.

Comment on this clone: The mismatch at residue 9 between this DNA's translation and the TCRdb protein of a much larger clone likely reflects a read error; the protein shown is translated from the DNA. The CDR3 region is CACDVRTGDVKLIF. The CDR3 DNA reads TGTGCCTGTGACGTCCGTACTGGGGATGTTAAACTCATCTTT. V and J are TRDV2 and TRDJ1, with 7 bases matching TRDD3. The J gene is not listed in TCRdb, so it was assigned here from a DNA match to germline. CDR1 and CDR2 (germline): GEAIGNYY, EKD. V was pared by 3 bases and J by 7 bases, with 10 bases of the junction left unmatched. The CDR3 runs 14 residues.

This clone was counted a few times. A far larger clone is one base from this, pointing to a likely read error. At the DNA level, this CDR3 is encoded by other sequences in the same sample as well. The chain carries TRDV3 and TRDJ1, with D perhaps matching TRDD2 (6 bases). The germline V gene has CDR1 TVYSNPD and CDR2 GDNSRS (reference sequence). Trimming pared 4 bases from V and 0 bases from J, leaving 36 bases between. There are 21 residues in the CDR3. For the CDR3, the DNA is TGTGCCTCTTCGGCCTTCCCGTTTGGTGATACTACTTGTGAGTACACCGATAAACTCATCTTT. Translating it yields CASSAFPFGDTTCEYTDKLIF.

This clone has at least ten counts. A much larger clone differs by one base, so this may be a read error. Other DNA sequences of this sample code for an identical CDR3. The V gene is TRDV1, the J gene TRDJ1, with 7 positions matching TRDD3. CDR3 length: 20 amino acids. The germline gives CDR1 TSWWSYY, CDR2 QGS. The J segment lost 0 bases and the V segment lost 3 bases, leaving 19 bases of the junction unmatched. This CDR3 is CALGELLWGTSLKYTDKLIF. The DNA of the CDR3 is TGTGCTCTTGGGGAGTTACTGTGGGGGACGAGTTTAAAGTACACCGATAAACTCATCTTT.